Shown below are 25 T cell receptor beta chains from a single sample sequenced in a study of T-cell reconstitution after alpha-beta-depleted transplantation in children. Molecular barcoding with unique molecular identifiers was used for the TCRbeta library. One entry per CDR3 protein, called by TCRdb with MiXCR from the PCR reads. The sample shows 610,000 or so distinct CDR3 sequences, roughly a quarter of them seen only once. This sample comprised PBMCs, obtained before TCRalphabeta/CD19-depleted stem cell transplant. Receptors were obtained from a boy less than two years old with Wiskott-Aldrich syndrome, due to receive a stem cell transplant.

The chain carries TRBV20-1 and TRBJ2-1; TRBD2 agrees at 8 bases. Unmatched junction bases numbered 8, after V lost 3 bases and J lost 7 bases. Germline CDR1 DFQATT, CDR2 SNEGSKA (reference sequence). The CDR3 is 14 amino acids. CDR3: CSASGRAGMNEQFF. CDR3 sequence (DNA): TGCAGTGCTAGCGGGAGGGCCGGTATGAATGAGCAGTTCTTC.

J is TRBJ2-6 and V is TRBV5-5; 10 positions match TRBD2. V gave up 6 bases and J gave up 4 bases; unmatched junction bases: 7. The germline V gene has CDR1 SGHKS and CDR2 YYEKEE (reference sequence). The CDR3 contains 16 residues. The CDR3 reads CASTQQLAGGANVLTF. The CDR3 DNA sequence: TGTGCCAGCACCCAACAACTAGCGGGAGGGGCCAACGTCCTGACTTTC.

The CDR3 reads CASSVGGNYGYTF. In DNA, the CDR3 is TGTGCCAGCAGCGTAGGAGGCAACTATGGCTACACCTTC. J is TRBJ1-2 and V is TRBV9; D remains ambiguous. CDR3 size: 13 residues. The ends were cut back, 0 bases at V and 2 bases at J, with 5 bases in the middle. Looked up from germline, CDR1 is SGDLS and CDR2 is YYNGEE.

The chain carries TRBV6-1 and TRBJ1-3, with a weak D call TRBD1 (5 bases). V was pared by 6 bases and J by 0 bases, with 15 bases between. The CDR3 is 16 residues long. Germline CDR1 and CDR2: MNHNS and SASEGT. CDR3 in amino acids: CASRRGGQPSGNTIYF. The CDR3 region has the DNA TGTGCCAGCAGAAGGGGAGGTCAGCCCTCTGGAAACACCATATATTTT.

This clonotype has more than one count but fewer than ten. The rearrangement uses TRBV29-1 and TRBJ2-7; either TRBD1 or TRBD2 may fit D (6 bases each). V lost 2 bases and J 7 bases, leaving 15 bases between the germline ends. Germline V CDR1 and CDR2: SQVTM, ANQGSEA. This CDR3 comprises 13 residues. This chain's CDR3 is CSVERGTQREQYF. The CDR3 nucleotides read TGCAGCGTTGAAAGGGGGACTCAGAGGGAGCAGTACTTC.

V and J are TRBV6-1 and TRBJ1-6; D is ambiguous. CDR3 length: 15 residues. Trimming removed 5 bases at V and 4 bases at J, with 12 bases between. Looked up from germline, CDR1 is MNHNS and CDR2 is SASEGT. CDR3 sequence (DNA): TGTGCCAGCAGTCGACCATTACGTTATAATTCACCCCTCCACTTT. This gives the protein CASSRPLRYNSPLHF.

A few counts support this clonotype. The chain employs TRBV7-9 and TRBJ1-1; 8 bases are a match to TRBD1. The junction had 14 bases not matched to a gene; V was cut back by 5 bases and J by 9 bases. The CDR3 is 15 amino acids. Per germline, CDR1 SEHNR and CDR2 FQNEAQ (reference sequence). The DNA for the CDR3 is TGTGCCAGCAGCAAGGGTAGGACAGGGTTCCCCCAAGCTTTCTTT. This encodes CASSKGRTGFPQAFF. Looking up the rest from reference TRBV7-9 and TRBJ1-1 gives the full variable domain: DTGVSQNPRHKITKRGQNVTFRCDPISEHNRLYWYRQTLGQGPEFLTYFQNEAQLEKSRLLSDRFSAERPKGSFSTLEIQRTEQGDSAMYLCASSKGRTGFPQAFFGQGTRLTVV.

This chain uses TRBV6-1 with TRBJ2-6, with D hard to call. CDR1 MNHNS and CDR2 SASEGT come from the germline V gene. V was trimmed by 6 bases and J by 4 bases, leaving 10 bases between them. The CDR3 is 14 amino acids. CDR3 residues: CASRGSSGANVLTF. As DNA, the CDR3 is TGTGCCAGCAGGGGTTCGTCGGGGGCCAACGTCCTGACTTTC.

The chain uses TRBV5-1 and TRBJ2-2; TRBD1 matches 9 bases. The J segment lost 11 bases and the V segment lost 6 bases, leaving 14 bases of the junction unmatched. The CDR3 extends over 15 amino acids. In germline, CDR1 is SGHRS, CDR2 YFSETQ. In nucleotides, the CDR3 is TGCGCCAGCACCGATAGAGGGACAGGGAGAAGAGAGCTGTTTTTT. Its protein is CASTDRGTGRRELFF.

The V call is TRBV6-5, the J call TRBJ1-3, with D unclear. Per the germline V gene, CDR1 is MNHEY and CDR2 is SVGAGI. V shed 7 bases and J shed 2 bases, with 12 bases lying between them. CDR3 length: 14 residues. Written as DNA, the CDR3 is TGTGCCAGCACTTCAAGACAAGCTGGAAACACCATATATTTT. This translates into CASTSRQAGNTIYF.

The chain recombines TRBV5-1 with TRBJ1-1; no firm D call. Germline loops: CDR1 SGHRS, CDR2 YFSETQ. The ends were cut back, 2 bases at V and 1 base at J, with 6 bases in the middle. The CDR3 is made up of 13 amino acids. Here the CDR3 DNA reads TGCGCCAGCAGCTTCGTCAGGAACACTGAAGCTTTCTTT. It codes for CASSFVRNTEAFF. The whole variable domain, filled in from reference TRBV5-1 and TRBJ1-1, reads KAGVTQTPRYLIKTRGQQVTLSCSPISGHRSVSWYQQTPGQGLQFLFEYFSETQRNKGNFPGRFSGRQFSNSRSEMNVSTLELGDSALYLCASSFVRNTEAFFGQGTRLTVV.

This clonotype was recorded a few times. This chain connects TRBV7-3 to TRBJ2-1; D remains unclear. Germline V CDR1 and CDR2: SGHTA, FQGTGA. The CDR3 covers 13 residues. V gave up 5 bases and J gave up 5 bases, with 10 bases separating them. The CDR3 DNA is TGTGCCAGCAGCCCCCAAGTTAACAATGAGCAGTTCTTC. Amino acids: CASSPQVNNEQFF.

The chain employs TRBV4-2 and TRBJ2-7; possibly TRBD2 for D (6 bases). This CDR3 comprises 15 residues. CDR1 is LGHNA and CDR2 is YNFKEQ in the germline V gene. Trimming cost V 4 bases and J 0 bases, with 13 bases left between them. CDR3 residues: CASSPHYGSSYEQYF. CDR3 nucleotide sequence: TGTGCCAGCAGCCCCCATTACGGGAGCTCCTACGAGCAGTACTTC.

This clonotype appeared a few times. The chain combines TRBV4-2 with TRBJ2-3; 16 bases fit TRBD2. Trimming took 4 bases from V and 6 from J; bases not matched to a gene: 10. CDR3 size: 18 residues. The germline V gene has CDR1 LGHNA and CDR2 YNFKEQ. The CDR3 here is CASSPKPPGLAGGDTQYF. CDR3 in DNA: TGTGCCAGCAGCCCCAAACCGCCGGGACTAGCGGGAGGGGATACGCAGTATTTT.

This clonotype showed up just a few times. The chain joins TRBV5-1 to TRBJ1-2, with 10 bases fitting TRBD1. The ends lost 4 bases at V and 6 bases at J; junction bases unmatched: 3. Germline values: CDR1 SGHRS, CDR2 YFSETQ. The CDR3 has 13 residues. The CDR3 nucleotides read TGCGCCAGCAGCACCGACAGGGGGCATGGCTACACCTTC. Its translation is CASSTDRGHGYTF.

The genes are TRBV20-1 and TRBJ2-7; 13 bases map to TRBD2. Unmatched junction bases numbered 6, after V lost 4 bases and J lost 6 bases. The germline CDR1 and CDR2 sequences are DFQATT and SNEGSKA (reference sequence). The CDR3 length is 14 residues. The CDR3 nucleotides read TGCAGTGCTACTGGGACTAGCGGGATTTCCGAGCAGTACTTC. As protein: CSATGTSGISEQYF.

There are a few counts of this clonotype. One end of the junction varies from germline; a read error may be responsible. CDR3 residues: CASSLGLAGIF. In nucleotides, the CDR3 is TGTGCCAGCAGTTTAGGACTAGCGGGGATCTTC. The rearrangement links TRBV12-3 or TRBV12-4 to TRBJ2-1; TRBD2 matches 11 bases. This CDR3 comprises 11 residues.

The rearrangement uses TRBV27 and TRBJ2-5; D is possibly TRBD2 (6 bases). V was trimmed by 5 bases and J by 1 base, leaving 8 bases between them. CDR3 length: 13 amino acids. Germline CDR1 MNHEY, CDR2 SMNVEV (reference sequence). This chain's CDR3 is CASSRRVQETQYF. The CDR3, as DNA: TGTGCCAGCAGTAGGAGGGTCCAAGAGACCCAGTACTTC.

This clonotype has more than one count but fewer than ten. This sequence joins TRBV27 and TRBJ1-1; possibly TRBD1 for D (6 bases). Per germline, CDR1 MNHEY and CDR2 SMNVEV (reference sequence). Trimming took 5 bases from V and 1 from J, leaving 11 bases between them. The CDR3 totals 14 residues. The CDR3 bases are TGTGCCAGCAGTCCCCAGGGGAAGAACACTGAAGCTTTCTTT. Its protein product is CASSPQGKNTEAFF.

The table lists this clonotype with a few counts. The chain combines TRBV11-2 with TRBJ2-7, with 8 bases fitting TRBD2. The V gene end was trimmed by 2 bases and the J gene end by 5 bases; junction bases not matched to a gene: 11. The CDR3 totals 16 residues. Looked up from germline, CDR1 is SGHAT and CDR2 is FQNNGV. The CDR3 here is CASSLLGVAGMDEQYF. CDR3 DNA sequence: TGTGCCAGCAGCTTACTGGGCGTAGCGGGAATGGACGAGCAGTACTTC.

In its sample, this clonotype was seen many times. The chain is built from TRBV5-1 and TRBJ2-1; 15 bases are shared with TRBD2. The CDR3 loop spans 14 amino acids. Germline lookup yields CDR1 SGHRS and CDR2 YFSETQ. J was trimmed by 10 bases and V by 4 bases; bases with no gene match: 3. For the CDR3, the DNA is TGCGCCAGCAGCCGGGGACTAGCGGGAGGCGAGCAGTTCTTC. It is translated as CASSRGLAGGEQFF.

There are a few counts of this clonotype. V gene TRBV27 combines with J gene TRBJ2-5, with D tentatively TRBD2 (5 bases). In germline, CDR1 is MNHEY, CDR2 SMNVEV (reference sequence). This CDR3 spans 13 amino acids. V lost 2 bases and J 9 bases, leaving 13 bases between the germline ends. CDR3 loop: CASSLVRESAQYF. In DNA form, the CDR3 reads TGTGCCAGCAGTTTAGTGAGGGAGTCGGCCCAGTACTTC.

This sequence joins TRBV7-6 and TRBJ1-3; D is ambiguous. V was shortened by 2 bases and J by 2 bases, with 13 bases between the two germline ends. The germline gives CDR1 SGHVS, CDR2 FNYEAQ. This CDR3 has 16 residues. For the CDR3, the DNA is TGTGCCAGCAGCTTATCGATAGCTTCGCCTGGAAACACCATATATTTT. This sequence encodes CASSLSIASPGNTIYF.

The chain has TRBV20-1 and TRBJ2-1; tentatively, D is TRBD2 (6 bases). This CDR3 is 15 amino acids long. V lost 1 base, J lost 0 bases, and 10 bases lay in between. From germline, CDR1 is DFQATT and CDR2 SNEGSKA (reference sequence). The DNA for the CDR3 is TGCAGTGCTAGAGGGGGGGAAGGCTCCTACAATGAGCAGTTCTTC. It translates to CSARGGEGSYNEQFF.

The V call is TRBV29-1, the J call TRBJ2-3; tentatively, D is TRBD2 (5 bases). Deletions cut 3 bases from V and 3 bases from J, with 10 bases between. The CDR3 has 13 amino acids. Germline values: CDR1 SQVTM, CDR2 ANQGSEA. CDR3 bases: TGCAGCGTTGACCGCCGGGATACAGATACGCAGTATTTT. This translates into CSVDRRDTDTQYF.